The rows below give T cell receptor beta chains drawn from one sample of a study of cytomegalovirus exposure and HLA in healthy donors. The protocol was immunoSEQ multiplex PCR, while the TCRdb copy is restricted to in-frame clones and leaves out a portion. This table has 55,000 to 70,000 clones, roughly 89% appearing once. The sample comprised PBMCs. Receptor source: a woman under 30 in good health and CMV-seronegative. Both conserved end residues are part of each CDR3. The D gene is left open where the match is weak. Size is omitted from some rows. Given values are once, few, many or a class for expanded clones.

j_call	v_call	cdr3_length	clone_size	d_call	cdr3_aa	cdr3_nt
TRBJ2-3	TRBV6-5	15	.	TRBD1	CASSYAGQGKDTQYF	TGTGCCAGCAGTTACGCGGGACAGGGTAAAGATACGCAGTATTTT
TRBJ2-1	TRBV5-1	13	.	.	CASSVTSRDEQFF	TGCGCCAGCAGCGTCACATCTCGGGATGAGCAGTTCTTC
TRBJ1-2	TRBV29-1	14	.	.	CSVPPETWGGGYTF	TGCAGCGTTCCCCCCGAAACTTGGGGAGGTGGCTACACCTTC
TRBJ1-2	TRBV11-2	16	.	.	CASSYLREGANYGYTF	TGTGCCAGCAGCTACCTGAGGGAGGGAGCTAACTATGGCTACACCTTC
TRBJ2-1	TRBV10-2	14	.	TRBD2	CASLLAGVGNEQFF	TGCGCCAGCCTTCTAGCGGGAGTGGGCAATGAGCAGTTCTTC
TRBJ2-3	TRBV5-1	15	.	TRBD1	CASSPYRGVTDTQYF	TGCGCCAGCAGCCCCTACAGGGGGGTGACAGATACGCAGTATTTT
TRBJ2-1	TRBV9	15	.	TRBD2	CASSQTSANYNEQFF	TGTGCCAGCAGCCAGACTAGCGCGAATTACAATGAGCAGTTCTTC
TRBJ2-5	TRBV27	14	.	.	CASSPWVAQETQYF	TGTGCCAGCAGTCCCTGGGTAGCGCAAGAGACCCAGTACTTC
TRBJ1-4	TRBV7-2	16	.	.	CASSLTDLPTNEKLFF	TGTGCCAGCAGCTTGACAGACCTTCCAACTAATGAAAAACTGTTTTTT
TRBJ1-1	TRBV5-1	15	.	.	CASSLFRQENTEAFF	TGCGCCAGCAGCTTATTCCGACAGGAGAACACTGAAGCTTTCTTT
TRBJ2-3	TRBV4-1	14	.	.	CASSPGHSTDTQYF	TGCGCCAGCAGCCCGGGACATTCCACAGATACGCAGTATTTT
TRBJ2-1	TRBV27	14	.	.	CASNPIGEYNEQFF	TGTGCCAGCAACCCTATCGGGGAGTACAATGAGCAGTTCTTC
TRBJ1-2	TRBV5-5	16	.	.	CASSLDQLGGGYGYTF	TGTGCCAGCAGCTTGGACCAACTGGGCGGGGGGTATGGCTACACCTTC
TRBJ2-7	TRBV9	15	once	.	CASSSGISTSYEQYF	TGTGCCAGCAGCTCCGGGATTTCTACATCCTACGAGCAGTACTTC
TRBJ2-3	TRBV6-1	15	.	.	CASSEDRPSTDTQYF	TGTGCCAGCAGTGAGGACAGACCAAGCACAGATACGCAGTATTTT
TRBJ1-1	TRBV14	17	.	TRBD1	CASSQGQGRSWYTEAFF	TGTGCCAGCAGCCAGGGACAGGGGCGCTCATGGTACACTGAAGCTTTCTTT
TRBJ2-5	TRBV27	16	.	TRBD1	CASRSYAGQGQETQYF	TGTGCCAGCAGGAGTTACGCCGGACAGGGGCAGGAGACCCAGTACTTC
TRBJ2-1	TRBV7-3	15	.	TRBD2	CASSLGLAAYNEQFF	TGTGCCAGCAGCTTAGGACTAGCGGCATACAATGAGCAGTTCTTC
TRBJ2-1	TRBV6-6	15	.	TRBD2	CASSYSLAGTNEQFF	TGTGCCAGCAGTTACTCCCTAGCGGGGACCAATGAGCAGTTCTTC
TRBJ2-1	TRBV9	16	.	.	CASSVSADGNYNEQFF	TGTGCCAGCAGCGTTTCGGCCGACGGGAACTACAATGAGCAGTTCTTC
TRBJ2-5	TRBV18	13	once	.	CASSARGQETQYF	TGTGCCAGCTCAGCGAGGGGGCAAGAGACCCAGTACTTC
TRBJ1-3	TRBV11-2	17	.	TRBD1	CASSRRQGAVSGNTIYF	TGTGCCAGCAGCCGGAGACAGGGGGCCGTATCTGGAAACACCATATATTTT
TRBJ2-7	TRBV18	14	.	TRBD1	CASSPDRAPYEQYF	TGTGCCAGCTCACCGGACAGGGCCCCCTACGAGCAGTACTTC
TRBJ1-5	TRBV7-8	12	once	.	CASSHLNQPQHF	TGTGCCAGCAGCCACCTAAATCAGCCCCAGCATTTT
TRBJ2-1	TRBV6-1	15	.	.	CASRSTGSSYNEQFF	TGTGCCAGCAGGTCCACAGGGAGCTCCTACAATGAGCAGTTCTTC
TRBJ2-1	TRBV5-1	15	few	TRBD2	CASSPGLAGMDEQFF	TGCGCCAGCAGCCCGGGACTAGCGGGGATGGATGAGCAGTTCTTC
TRBJ2-7	TRBV4-1	16	.	.	CASSQGVGGIRSEQYF	TGCGCCAGCAGCCAAGGTGTTGGCGGGATCCGCTCCGAGCAGTACTTC
TRBJ2-1	TRBV18	16	once	TRBD2	CASSTNPPGLANEQFF	TGTGCCAGCTCAACAAACCCGCCCGGACTAGCAAATGAGCAGTTCTTC
TRBJ2-3	TRBV6-4	15	.	.	CASSDSGDSGDTQYF	TGTGCCAGCAGTGACTCAGGGGACTCTGGTGATACGCAGTATTTT
TRBJ1-3	TRBV27	14	once	.	CASSSRGVGNTIYF	TGTGCCAGCAGTTCCCGGGGGGTTGGAAACACCATATATTTT
TRBJ1-5	TRBV6-5	14	.	.	CASSYSMGGQPQHF	TGTGCCAGCAGTTACTCGATGGGGGGACAGCCCCAGCATTTT
TRBJ2-1	TRBV11-2	13	.	.	CASSLAGAREQFF	TGTGCCAGCAGCTTAGCAGGGGCTAGGGAGCAGTTCTTC
TRBJ1-5	TRBV10-3	14	.	.	CAISATSLGQPQHF	TGTGCCATCAGTGCGACATCTCTTGGTCAGCCCCAGCATTTT
TRBJ2-3	TRBV4-2	16	.	TRBD2	CASSSTRREETDTQYF	TGTGCCAGCAGCTCCACTAGGCGGGAGGAGACAGATACGCAGTATTTT
TRBJ1-5	TRBV2	14	.	TRBD1	CASSGQGVGQPQHF	TGTGCCAGCAGTGGACAGGGGGTTGGTCAGCCCCAGCATTTT
TRBJ2-3	TRBV4-2	17	.	TRBD1	CASSQKRRRTGTDTQYF	TGTGCCAGCAGCCAAAAAAGACGGAGGACAGGGACAGATACGCAGTATTTT
TRBJ1-2	TRBV6-6	15	.	.	CASSYPEGGPPGYTF	TGTGCCAGCAGTTACCCTGAGGGGGGGCCCCCTGGCTACACCTTC
TRBJ1-2	TRBV29-1	13	.	.	CSVDLTGSYGYTF	TGCAGCGTCGACCTAACAGGGTCTTACGGCTACACCTTC
TRBJ2-1	TRBV9	15	.	TRBD2	CASSVAGTSRGEQFF	TGTGCCAGCAGCGTAGCAGGGACTAGCAGAGGTGAGCAGTTCTTC
TRBJ2-1	TRBV5-6	15	.	.	CARRVTGIWDNEQFF	TGTGCCAGGAGAGTAACAGGGATTTGGGACAATGAGCAGTTCTTC
TRBJ1-5	TRBV23-1	21	.	.	CASSQSLAGTTRGYSNQPQHF	TGCGCCAGCAGTCAATCTTTGGCGGGGACTACCCGAGGGTATAGCAATCAGCCCCAGCATTTT
TRBJ2-7	TRBV5-6	14	.	TRBD1	CASSLGQGAYEQYF	TGTGCCAGCAGCTTGGGACAGGGGGCGTACGAGCAGTACTTC
TRBJ2-1	TRBV7-3	13	.	.	CASSGGGLNEQFF	TGTGCCAGCAGCGGGGGGGGGCTCAATGAGCAGTTCTTC
TRBJ2-1	TRBV13	15	.	.	CASSLRVFRYNEQFF	TGTGCCAGCAGCTTACGGGTTTTTAGGTACAATGAGCAGTTCTTC
TRBJ2-1	TRBV6-5	16	.	TRBD2	CASSYSVAGPYNEQFF	TGTGCCAGCAGTTACTCGGTAGCGGGACCATACAATGAGCAGTTCTTC
TRBJ1-2	TRBV4-1	15	.	.	CASRPYLTVNYGYTF	TGCGCCAGCAGACCCTACCTGACAGTTAACTATGGCTACACCTTC
TRBJ1-2	TRBV5-5	14	.	TRBD1	CASSARTGDYGYTF	TGTGCCAGCAGCGCCCGGACAGGCGACTATGGCTACACCTTC
TRBJ1-3	TRBV7-8	16	.	TRBD1	CASSLGTGLYGNTIYF	TGTGCCAGCAGCTTAGGGACAGGGTTATATGGAAACACCATATATTTT
TRBJ1-1	TRBV7-3	13	.	TRBD1	CASSLGQTTEAFF	TGTGCCAGCAGCCTGGGACAGACAACTGAAGCTTTCTTT